The 24 T cell receptor beta chains given below trace back to one sample, sequenced in a study of T cell responses to AZD1222 COVID-19 vaccine. Assay used: immunoSEQ multiplex PCR; TCRdb lists only in-frame clones, some missing. The sample contains roughly 100,000 clones, about 90% of which appear only once. The specimen comprised peripheral blood, sampled on day 0 of AZD1222 vaccination. These receptors were taken from an adult in good health.

This chain joins TRBV6-6 and TRBJ1-3, with no clear D. From germline, CDR1 is MNHNY and CDR2 SVGAGI (reference sequence). The V end lost 5 bases, the J end lost 2 bases, and 13 bases lay between the germline ends. The CDR3 length is 15 residues. This CDR3 is CASSNPGTPGNTIYF. CDR3 bases: TGTGCCAGCAGTAATCCGGGAACCCCTGGAAACACCATATATTTT.

The chain is built from TRBV5-6 and TRBJ2-5, with 11 bases aligning to TRBD2. V lost 0 bases to trimming and J lost 2 bases; unmatched junction nucleotides: 0. The CDR3 extends over 15 amino acids. CDR1 and CDR2 (germline): SGHDT, YYEEEE. For the CDR3, the DNA is TGTGCCAGCAGCTTGGCTAGCGGGAGGCAAGAGACCCAGTACTTC. Protein sequence: CASSLASGRQETQYF.

V and J are TRBV18 and TRBJ2-7; D call uncertain. Per the germline V gene, CDR1 is KGHSH and CDR2 is LQKENI. This CDR3 contains 13 residues. V lost 4 bases and J 2 bases, leaving 9 bases between the germline ends. In DNA, the CDR3 is TGTGCCAGCTCACAGGACGAGGCCTACGAGCAGTACTTC. Residues: CASSQDEAYEQYF.

This clone has just a few counts. This sequence joins TRBV3-1 (or the pseudogene TRBV3-2) and TRBJ1-1, with D unclear. From germline, CDR1 is LGHDT and CDR2 YNNKEL (reference sequence). The CDR3 extends over 14 amino acids. Deletions cut 1 base from V and 0 bases from J, with 6 bases between. Written as DNA, the CDR3 is TGTGCCAGCAGCCAAGGGGAGATGAACACTGAAGCTTTCTTT. It translates to CASSQGEMNTEAFF.

The V call is TRBV6-2 or TRBV6-3, the J call TRBJ2-1; D may be TRBD1 (6 bases). Trimming removed 5 bases at V and 0 bases at J, with 14 bases between. CDR1 and CDR2 (germline): MNHEY, SVGEGT. CDR3 size: 16 residues. The CDR3 reads CASSRPSRGSYNEQFF. DNA for the CDR3: TGTGCCAGCAGTCGACCCTCCAGGGGCTCCTACAATGAGCAGTTCTTC.

V gene TRBV11-2 combines with J gene TRBJ2-7; no reliable D call. CDR1 and CDR2 (germline): SGHAT, FQNNGV. The length of the CDR3 is 11 residues. The V end was cut by 4 bases, the J end by 7 bases, with 8 bases between. The CDR3, as DNA: TGTGCCAGCAGCTCCCCCATGGAGCAGTACTTC. Residues: CASSSPMEQYF.

V is TRBV19 and J is TRBJ2-5; 7 nucleotides align to TRBD1. CDR1 and CDR2 (germline): LNHDA, SQIVND (reference sequence). Losses at the gene ends were 5 bases for V and 4 bases for J; bases not matched to a gene: 16. This CDR3 has 17 residues. The CDR3 here is CASSPWTGGAWRETQYF. In nucleotides, the CDR3 is TGTGCCAGTAGTCCTTGGACAGGTGGCGCTTGGAGAGAGACCCAGTACTTC. Full variable domain (missing parts from reference TRBV19 and TRBJ2-5): DGGITQSPKYLFRKEGQNVTLSCEQNLNHDAMYWYRQDPGQGLRLIYYSQIVNDFQKGDIAEGYSVSREKKESFPLTVTSAQKNPTAFYLCASSPWTGGAWRETQYFGPGTRLLVL.

The chain links TRBV3-1 (or the pseudogene TRBV3-2) to TRBJ1-2; D gene ambiguous. CDR1 is LGHDT and CDR2 is YNNKEL in the germline V gene (reference sequence). Trimming shortened V by 6 bases and J by 4 bases, and 18 bases separated the two germline ends. This CDR3 is built from 15 residues. This CDR3 reads CASSRSLGLFYGYTF. The CDR3 DNA follows: TGTGCCAGCAGTCGTTCCCTAGGGCTGTTCTATGGCTACACCTTC.

J is TRBJ1-4 and V is TRBV28, with D possibly being TRBD1 (6 bases). The CDR3 is made up of 14 amino acids. Germline CDR1 MDHEN, CDR2 SYDVKM. Trimming stripped 5 bases from V and 8 bases from J, with 15 bases between. CDR3 sequence: CASSTGGHREKLFF. CDR3 sequence (DNA): TGTGCCAGCAGTACCGGGGGGCATCGGGAAAAACTGTTTTTT.

The gene calls are TRBV3-1 (or the pseudogene TRBV3-2) and TRBJ2-7, with D unclear. This CDR3 has 12 residues. Trimming left V 0 bases short and J 1 base short, with 1 base between. From germline, CDR1 is LGHDT and CDR2 YNNKEL (reference sequence). The CDR3 region is CASSQESYEQYF. CDR3 coding DNA: TGTGCCAGCAGCCAAGAGTCCTACGAGCAGTACTTC.

The rearrangement uses TRBV11-3 and TRBJ1-2, with TRBD1 identical over 9 bases. In germline, CDR1 is SGHNT, CDR2 YENEEA. The CDR3 consists of 13 residues. With 11 bases clipped from V and 1 base from J, the junction kept 5 bases outside the gene matches. CDR3 in DNA: TGTGCCTGGACAGGGGCCTTTAACTATGGCTACACCTTC. It specifies CAWTGAFNYGYTF. The variable domain in full, with the rest retrieved from reference TRBV11-3 and TRBJ1-2, is EAGVVQSPRYKIIEKKQPVAFWCNPISGHNTLYWYLQNLGQGPELLIRYENEEAVDDSQLPKDRFSAERLKGVDSTLKIQPAELGDSAVYLCAWTGAFNYGYTFGSGTRLTVV.

The V gene is TRBV15, the J gene TRBJ2-5; weak D call: TRBD2 (6 bases). V lost 4 bases and J 5 bases, leaving 11 bases between the germline ends. The CDR3 has 13 amino acids. Germline lookup yields CDR1 LNHNV and CDR2 YYDKDF (reference sequence). The CDR3 is CATSNWGVETQYF. The CDR3 nucleotides read TGTGCCACCAGCAACTGGGGGGTGGAGACCCAGTACTTC.

V gene TRBV12-5 combines with J gene TRBJ2-3, with D possibly being TRBD1 or TRBD2 (6 bases each). V was clipped by 3 bases and J by 6 bases, with 22 bases between them. The CDR3 length is 17 residues. Per germline, CDR1 LGHNT and CDR2 FRNRAP. CDR3 nucleotide sequence: TGTGCTAGTGGTTTTAGGGTCGGGGGCTCGAATAGGGATACGCAGTATTTT. It codes for CASGFRVGGSNRDTQYF.

The CDR3 loop reads CSVEQTGPETQYF. CDR3 coding DNA: TGCAGCGTTGAACAGACAGGTCCGGAGACCCAGTACTTC. V and J are TRBV29-1 and TRBJ2-5; D is perhaps TRBD1 (6 bases). This CDR3 region has 13 residues. With 2 bases removed from V and 5 bases from J, the gap between germline ends came to 12 bases. The V gene's germline CDR1 is SQVTM and CDR2 ANQGSEA.

V usage is TRBV11-2 and J usage is TRBJ1-6; D is unresolved. This CDR3 is 12 amino acids long. The germline gives CDR1 SGHAT, CDR2 FQNNGV. Trimming removed 4 bases at V and 10 bases at J, with 8 bases between. CDR3 in amino acids: CASSSGVSPLHF. The CDR3 DNA reads TGTGCCAGCAGCTCGGGCGTCTCACCCCTCCACTTT.

In this sample, this clone turned up once. V and J are TRBV10-1 and TRBJ1-1; D gene uncertain. The CDR3 spans 14 residues. Per the germline V gene, CDR1 is WNHNN and CDR2 is SYGVQD (reference sequence). V lost 2 bases and J lost 0, with 7 bases in between. CDR3 coding DNA: TGCGCCAGCAGTGAGACGGGATTGAACACTGAAGCTTTCTTT. Translating gives CASSETGLNTEAFF.

The J gene is TRBJ2-6, the V gene TRBV11-2; a possible D gene is TRBD2 (6 bases). V lost 2 bases and J 1 base, leaving 9 bases between the germline ends. CDR3 size: 16 residues. Germline V lookup: CDR1 SGHAT, CDR2 FQNNGV. In nucleotides, the CDR3 is TGTGCCAGCAGCTTATTTCGGGGGTCTGGGGCCAACGTCCTGACTTTC. Residues: CASSLFRGSGANVLTF.

CDR3 protein: CASSLAREYGTQYF. CDR3 DNA: TGCGCCAGCAGCTTGGCTAGGGAATATGGGACCCAGTACTTC. This rearrangement joins TRBV5-1 to TRBJ2-5; D is unclear. The V gene's germline CDR1 is SGHRS and CDR2 YFSETQ. V lost 0 bases and J lost 7, with 13 bases in between. This CDR3 has 14 residues.

This chain links TRBV2 with TRBJ1-5; 10 bases are shared with TRBD1. The CDR3 spans 14 residues. The V gene end was trimmed by 6 bases and the J gene end by 5 bases; junction bases not matched to a gene: 4. The germline V gene encodes CDR1 SNHLY and CDR2 FYNNEI. The CDR3 bases are TGTGCCAGCAGCGTGACAGGGGGCCATCAGCCCCAGCATTTT. Protein: CASSVTGGHQPQHF.

The CDR3 DNA is TGTGCCAGCGGTGCGGGGGGCCCGGATGAGCAGTTCTTC. This gives the protein CASGAGGPDEQFF. The chain links TRBV2 to TRBJ2-1; 8 nucleotides line up with TRBD2. Germline CDR1 SNHLY, CDR2 FYNNEI. Trimming removed 8 bases from V and 8 bases from J; junction bases left unmatched: 8. This CDR3 has 13 amino acids.

This clone appeared a single time. This chain links TRBV6-5 with TRBJ1-5, with TRBD1 as a possible D gene (5 bases). The CDR3 runs 13 residues. Per germline, CDR1 MNHEY and CDR2 SVGAGI. Trimming took 8 bases from V and 7 from J, leaving 15 bases between them. This chain's CDR3 is CASARGFWQPQHF. The CDR3 nucleotides are TGTGCCAGCGCACGGGGGTTCTGGCAGCCCCAGCATTTT.

The chain is built from TRBV30 and TRBJ1-5; 11 bases align to TRBD1. Germline V gene data show CDR1 as GTSNPN and CDR2 as SVGIG (reference sequence). Losses at the gene ends were 5 bases for V and 7 bases for J; bases not matched to a gene: 4. This CDR3 has 13 residues. The CDR3 sequence is CAWGGDRGQPQHF. CDR3 nucleotide sequence: TGTGCCTGGGGTGGGGACAGGGGGCAGCCCCAGCATTTT.

The V and J genes are TRBV7-9 and TRBJ2-3, with 9 positions matching TRBD2. Germline CDR1 reads SEHNR; CDR2 reads FQNEAQ (reference sequence). There are 16 residues in the CDR3. J gave up 3 bases and V 5 bases, and 9 bases lay outside the gene matches. In nucleotides, the CDR3 is TGTGCCAGCAGCCCCAAAAGCGGACTAGCGACAGATACGCAGTATTTT. This codes for CASSPKSGLATDTQYF. The full variable domain, with the rest looked up from reference TRBV7-9 and TRBJ2-3, is DTGVSQNPRHKITKRGQNVTFRCDPISEHNRLYWYRQTLGQGPEFLTYFQNEAQLEKSRLLSDRFSAERPKGSFSTLEIQRTEQGDSAMYLCASSPKSGLATDTQYFGPGTRLTVL.

This chain uses TRBV19 with TRBJ1-3; D gene unclear. V dropped 3 bases and J dropped 0 bases, with 15 bases sitting between them. Looked up from germline, CDR1 is LNHDA and CDR2 is SQIVND (reference sequence). CDR3 length equals 17 residues. The DNA for the CDR3 is TGTGCCAGTAGTATCGCTGCGACACCCGGCTCTGGAAACACCATATATTTT. This translates into CASSIAATPGSGNTIYF. The full variable domain, with the rest looked up from reference TRBV19 and TRBJ1-3, is DGGITQSPKYLFRKEGQNVTLSCEQNLNHDAMYWYRQDPGQGLRLIYYSQIVNDFQKGDIAEGYSVSREKKESFPLTVTSAQKNPTAFYLCASSIAATPGSGNTIYFGEGSWLTVV.